Detailed here is one T cell receptor (beta chain). Its antigen is still unknown. No much larger clone exists at a distance of one base, and base qualities are not known. These data come from a study of early T cells in non-severe SARS-CoV-2 infection (dated by TCRdb to the early 2020s). General notes on the study: Because TCR sequencing relied on bulk RNA taken from unsorted whole blood, pairing of alpha and beta chains was not possible. The research as a whole found: Matching against VDJdb was skewed toward anti-spike CD8 responses, likely underestimated virus-specific expansions, and missed private and CD4 specificities.

The receptor library was made with 5' RACE. For sequencing, a NextSeq 500 was employed. To correct for sequencing error and PCR bias, the TCR library protocol tagged individual cDNA molecules with unique molecular identifiers. Both TCR alpha and beta chains were sequenced, and tight co-correlation was observed between alpha and beta sequence abundances in each sample. In the authors' own workflow: Decombinator V4 was used to annotate the V gene, J gene and CDR3 of the TCR sequences. Expanded TCRs were defined as changing significantly between any two time points under a Poisson model with p below 0.0001. TCR abundances were normalised to the total number of TCRs sequenced in each sample and reported as counts per million. TRAV1-2 paired with TRAJ12, TRAJ20 or TRAJ33 defined MAIT TCRs, while TRAV10 paired with TRAJ18 defined iNKT TCRs. A search of VDJdb, accessed on 1 November 2021, was run for TCRs annotated to CMV, EBV and SARS-CoV-2, with TCRs annotated for multiple antigens excluded. The public reads were run again by TCRdb, first through fastp at Q25 and then through MiXCR, and only productive beta chains were kept. Every distinct CDR3 protein forms one entry, paired with its most common genes and DNA. The V and J calls follow TCRdb's processing rather than the paper's. Recorded for this sample are under 50,000 distinct CDR3 sequences; 4% to 5% of them occurred a single time. The ten largest clones represent 5% to 7.5% of the sample.

V lost 1 base and J lost 6 bases; the stretch between them is 7 bases long. The CDR3 holds 14 amino acids from the cysteine to the phenylalanine. CDR3 DNA is the only sequence kept; it has 42 bases, read in frame from the first base. Set within a cohort of healthcare workers in London, UK, this nested case-control study involved weekly PCR testing of nasopharyngeal swabs along with blood sampling. Healthcare workers were enrolled in the week of the UK lockdown, from 23 to 31 March 2020, and were followed every week for up to roughly 15 weeks. The clonotype was recovered from an adult who was a healthcare worker with PCR-confirmed SARS-CoV-2 infection or an uninfected control (not recorded which). The chain is made from TRBV12-3 or TRBV12-4 and TRBJ1-6, with the D gene call left open. The sample was whole blood. The DNA reads as follows: TGTGCCAGCAGTTTAGAGGGCCGTAATTCACCCCTCCACTTT. This gives the protein CASSLEGRNSPLHF.